This is a list of T cell receptor beta chains from one sample in a study of blood T cell repertoires in COVID-19. Method: immunoSEQ multiplex PCR; TCRdb's copy keeps in-frame clones and lacks some. The sample has some 500,000 clones, less than 90% seen once. Sequenced: peripheral blood. These receptors came from a woman between 45 and 65 years old with COVID-19, enrolled during active disease. Both conserved end residues are part of each CDR3. A D gene is named only where the DNA matches it firmly. A clone size is listed for some rows: how often the clone was seen (once, few, many), or a class if it is expanded.

j_gene,len,d_gene,v_gene,abundance,CDR3nt,CDR3aa
TRBJ1-2,14,-,TRBV7-2,-,TGTGCCAGCAGAGGAGGGCAGTCTAACTATGGCTACACCTTC,CASRGGQSNYGYTF
TRBJ1-2,17,TRBD1,TRBV2,-,TGTGCCAGCAGTGAAGGACCCCTGGGACAGCCTAACTATGGCTACACCTTC,CASSEGPLGQPNYGYTF
TRBJ1-2,13,-,TRBV6-5,once,TGTGCCAGCAGTTCGAGGAGGGGAGGTGGCTACACCTTC,CASSSRRGGGYTF
TRBJ2-1,13,-,TRBV7-7,-,TGTGCCAGCAGCCCCTCCCACAGGGATGAGCAGTTCTTC,CASSPSHRDEQFF
TRBJ2-7,14,-,TRBV11-1,-,TGTGCCAGCAGCTTAGCGGGGGGCTCCTACGAGCAGTACTTC,CASSLAGGSYEQYF
TRBJ1-1,19,TRBD1,TRBV3-1/TRBV3-2,-,TGTGCCAGCAGCCAAGATCGGGAGGGGACAGAGTCCCTGAACACTGAAGCTTTCTTT,CASSQDREGTESLNTEAFF
TRBJ2-2,16,TRBD2,TRBV6-1,-,TGTGCCAGCAGTGTCTCTATTGGGCGGGAGGCCGGGGAGCTGTTTTTT,CASSVSIGREAGELFF
TRBJ1-2,15,TRBD1,TRBV6-5,-,TGTGCCAGCAGCCGCGGGACAGGGGTTCCCTATGGCTACACCTTC,CASSRGTGVPYGYTF
TRBJ1-1,14,-,TRBV28,-,TGTGCCAGCAGTTTAGATGGACAGAACACTGAAGCTTTCTTT,CASSLDGQNTEAFF
TRBJ2-5,18,-,TRBV11-2,-,TGTGCCAGCAGCTTAGAAAAAAAGGATCTATTCCTAAGAGGGACCCAGTACTTC,CASSLEKKDLFLRGTQYF
TRBJ2-1,16,TRBD2,TRBV11-2,-,TGTGCCAGCAGCTTAAGTAGCGGGGGGGCCGGTAATGAGCAGTTCTTC,CASSLSSGGAGNEQFF
TRBJ2-3,15,-,TRBV24-1,once,TGTGCCACCAGTGATCCCGGGTCTAACGTGGATACGCAGTATTTT,CATSDPGSNVDTQYF
TRBJ2-2,11,-,TRBV20-1,-,TGCAGTGCTTGGACAGACGGGGAGCTGTTTTTT,CSAWTDGELFF
TRBJ1-1,14,-,TRBV3-1/TRBV3-2,few,TGTGCCAGCAGCCAATTGGCAGGCCTCAAGGAAGCTTTCTTT,CASSQLAGLKEAFF
TRBJ2-3,15,-,TRBV9,-,TGTGCCAGCAGCGTAGATGAGGGAATCGCAGATACGCAGTATTTT,CASSVDEGIADTQYF
TRBJ2-6,15,-,TRBV7-7,-,TGTGCCAGCAGCGAACAGATCTCTGGGGCCAACGTCCTGACTTTC,CASSEQISGANVLTF
TRBJ1-5,13,-,TRBV3-1/TRBV3-2,-,TGTGCCAGCAGCCCCTCAGGCTGGCAGCCCCAGCATTTT,CASSPSGWQPQHF